This record concerns one T cell receptor beta chain sequence. These data belong to a study of blood T cell repertoires in COVID-19. V was pared by 2 bases and J by 4 bases, with 15 bases between. The CDR3 is 14 residues long. The germline gives CDR1 GTSNPN, CDR2 SVGIG (reference sequence). Original handling: Reference gene primer amplification in the assay estimated nucleated cell counts. The assay was immunoSEQ multiplex PCR, and TCRdb's table has in-frame clones only and misses some. The V and J calls and clone size come from that table; D and trimming were worked out from the DNA. The data contain roughly 200,000 clones, 75% to 90% of them singletons.

Sequencing input: PBMCs or T cells enriched from blood (not recorded which). The gene calls are TRBV30 and TRBJ2-7; TRBD2 is a possible D gene (5 bases). This TCR derives from a man between 40 and 49 years old who had recovered from COVID-19. The CDR3 DNA follows: TGTGCCTGGAGTACTAGATGGGGAAAGTACGAGCAGTACTTC. It encodes CAWSTRWGKYEQYF.